The 31 T cell receptor beta chains below were found in one sample sequenced in a study of CD8+ T cells in alopecia areata (dated by TCRdb to the late 2010s). Cells from pooled mouse cutaneous lymph nodes were stained for CD4, CD8alpha, NKG2D, NKG2ACE and other markers and then sorted on a BD Influx. The library was prepared using the immunoSEQ multiplex PCR assay. RNA was extracted from all samples and reverse transcribed into cDNA, which served as template for TCR sequencing. In TCRdb, the immuneACCESS table is reduced to in-frame sequences with V and J assigned. These tables do not hold every clone; where another copy was compared, an unresolved V gene accounts for under half, and the others remain unexplained. This sample shows around 290,000 clones, and none of them turns up only once. The ten largest clones add up to 1.2% of the sample. The sequenced material came from CD4+ T cells sorted from a lymph node. These receptor sequences come from a C3H/HeJ mouse with alopecia areata. Mice in this strain carry MHC haplotype H2-k.

This clone was seen ten or more times. Gene names are mouse gene names. The read ends 4 residues before the CDR3 terminus; that terminus is restored from the germline J gene. V usage is TRBV17 and J usage is TRBJ2-2, with 7 bases aligning to TRBD1. This CDR3 region has 13 residues. CDR1 MNHDT and CDR2 YYDKIL come from the germline V gene. V was clipped by 8 bases and J by 2 bases; unmatched bases: 2. The CDR3 region is CASGTANTGQLYF. CDR3 bases read: TGTGCTAGCGGGACAGCCAACACCGGG. The full variable domain, its missing parts supplied by reference TRBV17 and TRBJ2-2, is DTTVKQNPRYKLARVGKPVNLICSQTMNHDTMYWYQKKPNQAPKLLLFYYDKILNREADTFEKFQSSRPNNSFCSLYIGSAGLEYSAMYLCASGTANTGQLYFGEGSKLTVL.

As concerns this clone: The gene symbols are mouse symbols. The CDR3 end falls 3 residues outside the read, so it is completed with the germline J gene. The rearrangement links TRBV5 to TRBJ1-6; 7 bases fit TRBD1. TRBJ1-6 is an ORF; its function is uncertain. The CDR3 runs 16 residues. Germline V CDR1 and CDR2: LGHNA, YNLKQL (reference sequence). With V trimmed by 0 bases and J by 7 bases, 6 bases remained unmatched. The sequenced CDR3 bases are TGTGCCAGCAGCCAAGAGCCAGGGGGAGGGAATTCGCCC. Encoded protein: CASSQEPGGGNSP. In full, the CDR3 is CASSQEPGGGNSPLYF.

This clone was picked up a small number of times. Genes here carry mouse names. The CDR3 goes on 4 residues after the read ends, and that part is filled in from the germline J gene. The chain joins TRBV13-2 to TRBJ1-1, with a possible D match to TRBD1 (6 bases). This CDR3 region has 14 residues. CDR1 NNHNN and CDR2 SYGAGS come from the germline V gene (reference sequence). The V end lost 0 bases, the J end lost 4 bases, and 10 bases lay between the germline ends. The covered CDR3 bases are TGTGCCAGCGGTGATGAGGGGGGGCCCACA. It translates to CASGDEGGPT. The whole CDR3 protein is CASGDEGGPTEVFF.

This clone came up a few times. Any gene name here is a mouse gene name. With the read ending 4 residues before the CDR3 end, the germline J gene is used to fill in that end. The chain couples TRBV19 to TRBJ2-7, with a weak D call TRBD2 (6 bases). Trimming took 4 bases from V and 3 from J, leaving 14 bases between them. Looked up from germline, CDR1 is FNHDT and CDR2 is SITEND (reference sequence). The CDR3 covers 14 residues. The CDR3 here is CASSPYWAGYEQYF. The sequenced part of the CDR3 DNA is TGTGCCAGCAGTCCCTACTGGGCAGGCTAT.

With regard to this clone: Gene names refer to mouse genes. The part of the CDR3 DNA that was read is TGTGCCTGGAGCACCGAAGGGGACTTGGGAAAC. Amino acid sequence: CAWSTEGDLGN. The entire CDR3 is CAWSTEGDLGNTLYF. The gene calls are TRBV31 and TRBJ2-4, with D tentatively TRBD2 (6 bases). The CDR3 goes on 4 residues after the read ends, and that part is filled in from the germline J gene. The V gene's germline CDR1 is GKSSPN and CDR2 SITVG. CDR3 length: 15 amino acids.

The table lists this clone with a few counts. Genes and germline are mouse. The read ends 4 residues early relative to the CDR3; the germline J gene fills the gap. The chain links TRBV14 to TRBJ2-5; 7 bases match TRBD2. The CDR3 is 13 amino acids. Germline CDR1 SGHDT, CDR2 FRDEAV. CDR3 DNA, as far as it was read: TGTGCCAGCAGTTTTGGGGGGACGGAC. Its protein is CASSFGGTD. The full CDR3 protein reads CASSFGGTDTQYF.

A few counts support this clone. Gene names follow the mouse nomenclature. The sequenced fragment ends 4 residues before the CDR3 boundary, so the rest is inferred from the germline J gene. This sample also contains other DNA sequences that code for the same CDR3. The V gene is TRBV17, the J gene TRBJ2-7; TRBD2 matches at 7 bases. The length of the CDR3 is 14 residues. The germline CDR1 and CDR2 sequences are MNHDT and YYDKIL. Partial CDR3 DNA: TGTGCTAGCAGTAGGGGCCTGGGGGTATAT. Amino acids: CASSRGLGVY. The entire CDR3 sequence reads CASSRGLGVYEQYF.

Comment on this clone: Gene and germline names: mouse. Read sequence stops 4 residues before the CDR3 end, and the germline J gene provides the missing end. The gene calls are TRBV13-3 and TRBJ2-3, with D uncertain. Germline V gene sequence: CDR1 NNHDY, CDR2 SYVADS. Between the trimmed V and J ends, which lost 5 bases and 0 bases, there was a span of 13 bases. The CDR3 consists of 15 residues. The CDR3 loop reads CASRMRQTSAETLYF. CDR3 DNA, as far as it was read: TGTGCCAGCAGAATGAGACAAACTAGTGCAGAA.

Only a few counts were recorded for this clone. The gene symbols are mouse symbols. The DNA read from the CDR3 is TGTGCCAGCAGTATACAACATAACTATGCT. This sequence encodes CASSIQHNYA. In full, the CDR3 is CASSIQHNYAEQFF. The chain links TRBV19 to TRBJ2-1; D is uncertain. Sequencing ends 4 residues short of the CDR3 end; the germline J gene provides the rest. The CDR3 contains 14 residues. The germline V gene encodes CDR1 FNHDT and CDR2 SITEND (reference sequence). Deletions cut 1 base from V and 0 bases from J, with 5 bases between.

Details on this clone: The genes and germline here are from mouse. From the germline J gene comes the end of the CDR3, since the read stops 3 residues before it. The V call is TRBV29, the J call TRBJ1-6; tentative D call: TRBD1 (6 bases). TRBJ1-6 is reported as an ORF; its role is uncertain. V was clipped by 4 bases and J by 7 bases, with 8 bases between them. The CDR3 sequence is 13 residues long. Germline V lookup: CDR1 MSHET, CDR2 SYDVDS. The CDR3 protein is CASSSGQNSPLYF. Partial CDR3 DNA: TGTGCTAGCAGTTCAGGACAGAATTCGCCC.

This clone was seen many times. Mouse gene names apply. The CDR3 is cut off 4 residues early in the read; its end comes from the germline J gene. In the same sample, other DNA sequences code for this CDR3. The rearrangement uses TRBV19 and TRBJ1-1, with TRBD1 matching over 7 bases. This CDR3 is built from 14 residues. In germline, CDR1 is FNHDT, CDR2 SITEND (reference sequence). Germline trimming cut 4 bases from V and 0 bases from J; bases unmatched to any gene: 3. The CDR3 protein is CASSPGTANTEVFF. The part of the CDR3 DNA that was read is TGTGCCAGCAGTCCCGGGACAGCAAACACA.

Concerning this clone: Any gene name here is a mouse gene name. The read terminates 4 residues ahead of where the CDR3 ends, so the germline J gene completes it. The gene calls are TRBV13-3 and TRBJ2-3, with TRBD1 as a possible D gene (6 bases). Germline lookup yields CDR1 NNHDY and CDR2 SYVADS. CDR3 length: 15 amino acids. V was clipped by 1 base and J by 1 base, with 10 bases between them. The sequenced part of the CDR3 DNA is TGTGCCAGCAGTGATCGGACAGCCCGTGCAGAA. This codes for CASSDRTARAE. The full CDR3 is CASSDRTARAETLYF.

On this clone itself: The genes are named according to mouse. Coverage ceases 4 residues before the CDR3 finishes, and the germline J gene fills in the end. The chain links TRBV13-3 to TRBJ2-2; a possible D gene is TRBD1 (5 bases). This CDR3 has 12 amino acids. Trimming pared 2 bases from V and 6 bases from J, leaving 5 bases between. Germline V CDR1 and CDR2: NNHDY, SYVADS. The CDR3 region is CASSDRAGQLYF. CDR3 DNA (partial): TGTGCCAGCAGTGACAGGGCCGGG.

This clone was counted ten times or more. The germline and genes are mouse ones. From the germline J gene comes the end of the CDR3, since the read stops 4 residues before it. The rearrangement uses TRBV17 and TRBJ2-7, with 10 bases identical to TRBD2. This CDR3 is 15 amino acids long. Looked up from germline, CDR1 is MNHDT and CDR2 is YYDKIL. The covered CDR3 bases are TGTGCTAGCAGTAGACCGGGACTGGGGACATAT. This codes for CASSRPGLGTY. The whole CDR3 sequence is CASSRPGLGTYEQYF.

For this clone: The gene symbols are mouse symbols. From the germline J gene comes the end of the CDR3, since the read stops 4 residues before it. The sample has other DNA sequences that encode this CDR3 too. The chain combines TRBV13-1 with TRBJ2-5, with 7 nucleotides matching TRBD2. CDR3 length equals 14 residues. Germline loops: CDR1 NSHNY, CDR2 SYGAGN. V dropped 0 bases and J dropped 3; count of bases not matched to a gene: 1. The sequenced part of the CDR3 DNA is TGTGCCAGCAGTGATGTACTGGGGCAAGAC. Encoded protein: CASSDVLGQD. The entire CDR3 sequence reads CASSDVLGQDTQYF.

The sample holds a few counts of this clone. The genes and germline here are from mouse. The read gets to within 4 residues of the CDR3 end, and the germline J gene fills in the rest. The chain carries TRBV13-1 and TRBJ2-5, with TRBD1 matching 10 bases. In germline, CDR1 is NSHNY, CDR2 SYGAGN. CDR3 length equals 14 residues. The CDR3 DNA, read in part, is TGTGCCAGCAGCGCCGGGACAGGGGATGAC. Translated: CASSAGTGDD. The complete CDR3 sequence is CASSAGTGDDTQYF.

As for this clone: Genes here carry mouse names. The observed sequence ends 4 residues before the CDR3 terminus, with the missing tail filled in from the germline J gene. Other DNA variants within this sample encode the same CDR3. The chain uses TRBV19 and TRBJ2-7; TRBD2 aligns across 11 bases. The CDR3 is made up of 13 amino acids. Germline loops: CDR1 FNHDT, CDR2 SITEND (reference sequence). CDR3 protein: CASRRDWGYEQYF. The covered CDR3 bases are TGTGCCAGCAGAAGGGACTGGGGGTAT.

The table lists this clone with a few counts. These gene names are mouse names. The read comes to an end 4 residues before the CDR3 does, leaving the germline J gene to fill in the end. The chain joins TRBV19 to TRBJ2-4; tentatively, D is TRBD2 (6 bases). Germline CDR1 FNHDT, CDR2 SITEND (reference sequence). This CDR3 spans 15 amino acids. V was pared by 5 bases and J by 0 bases, with 13 bases between. The CDR3 DNA, read in part, is TGTGCCAGCAGCTCCCGGGGGGATAGTCAAAAC. It encodes CASSSRGDSQN. The complete CDR3 protein is CASSSRGDSQNTLYF.

Regarding this clone: Gene names follow the mouse nomenclature. The observed sequence ends 4 residues before the CDR3 terminus, with the missing tail filled in from the germline J gene. The rearrangement links TRBV13-3 to TRBJ2-3, with unresolved D. V lost 0 bases and J lost 0, with 8 bases in between. The CDR3 extends over 15 amino acids. CDR1 is NNHDY, CDR2 SYVADS, per germline. CDR3 loop: CASSDDQTSAETLYF. The sequenced CDR3 bases are TGTGCCAGCAGTGATGACCAGACTAGTGCAGAA.

Points on this clone: The gene symbols are mouse symbols. The read halts 4 residues ahead of the CDR3 end, with the missing end drawn from the germline J gene. The J gene is TRBJ1-2, the V gene TRBV13-2; 10 bases fit TRBD1. The CDR3 runs 16 residues. J was trimmed by 2 bases and V by 4 bases; bases with no gene match: 8. Germline lookup yields CDR1 NNHNN and CDR2 SYGAGS (reference sequence). This chain's CDR3 is CASGPTGGRGNSDYTF. The CDR3 DNA, read in part, is TGTGCCAGCGGTCCGACAGGGGGCCGCGGGAACTCC.

Concerning this clone itself: Gene names and germline refer to mouse. CDR3 bases read: TGTGCCAGCAGTGTGGGCAGGGCCGGTTCGCCC. Translated: CASSVGRAGSP. The CDR3 reads in full as CASSVGRAGSPLYF. This rearrangement joins TRBV13-1 to TRBJ1-6, with D possibly TRBD1 on 5 matching bases. The DNA ends 3 residues before the CDR3 does, and the rest of the CDR3 is filled in from the germline J gene. TRBJ1-6 is placed among ORFs of uncertain function. V shed 3 bases and J shed 9 bases, with 13 bases lying between them. Germline CDR1 and CDR2: NSHNY and SYGAGN. CDR3 length equals 14 residues.

For this clone: Germline and genes: mouse. The DNA ends 4 residues before the CDR3 does, and the rest of the CDR3 is filled in from the germline J gene. The genes are TRBV3 and TRBJ2-5; a possible D gene is TRBD1 (5 bases). This CDR3 is 15 amino acids long. In germline, CDR1 is SNHLY, CDR2 FYNGKV (reference sequence). Trimming removed 4 bases at V and 0 bases at J, with 11 bases between. The chain's CDR3 is CASSSSTVNQDTQYF. The part of the CDR3 DNA that was read is TGTGCCAGCAGCTCCTCGACAGTTAACCAAGAC.

As for this clone: The genes and germline here are from mouse. The sample has other DNA sequences that encode this CDR3 too. CDR3 amino acids: CASSQARGSAETLYF. CDR3 DNA (partial): TGTGCCAGCAGCCAAGCGAGGGGTAGTGCAGAA. The chain has TRBV5 and TRBJ2-3; D possibly corresponds to TRBD1 (5 bases). The read falls 4 residues short of the CDR3 end, and the missing part is taken from the germline J gene. V was clipped by 1 base and J by 0 bases, with 8 bases between them. This CDR3 spans 15 amino acids. Per germline, CDR1 LGHNA and CDR2 YNLKQL (reference sequence).

This clone was detected only a few times. Gene labels here are mouse ones. The read is 4 residues too short to cover the CDR3 end, so that end is filled in from the germline J gene. This sequence joins TRBV31 and TRBJ2-3, with 12 nucleotides matching TRBD2. V gave up 1 base and J gave up 4 bases; unmatched junction bases: 3. Germline V gene lookup returns CDR1 GKSSPN and CDR2 SITVG. The length of the CDR3 is 15 residues. CDR3 bases read: TGTGCCTGGAGTCCGGGACTGGGGGGACCAGAA. As protein: CAWSPGLGGPE. The full CDR3 protein is CAWSPGLGGPETLYF.

About this clone itself: Gene names are the mouse ones. The DNA ends 4 residues before the CDR3 does, and the rest of the CDR3 is filled in from the germline J gene. The V and J genes are TRBV19 and TRBJ2-3, with TRBD1 matching over 7 bases. Looked up from germline, CDR1 is FNHDT and CDR2 is SITEND (reference sequence). Germline trimming cut 5 bases from V and 4 bases from J; bases unmatched to any gene: 4. This CDR3 has 13 amino acids. CDR3 amino acids: CASSPQGTETLYF. CDR3 bases read: TGTGCCAGCAGCCCACAGGGGACAGAA.

There are a few counts of this clone. Mouse germline and gene names are used. The read terminates 4 residues before the CDR3 end, so the remaining end is supplied by the germline J gene. The chain couples TRBV13-2 to TRBJ2-7, with D possibly matching TRBD2 (7 bases). The CDR3 is 16 amino acids. Germline values: CDR1 NNHNN, CDR2 SYGAGS (reference sequence). V was pared by 0 bases and J by 0 bases, with 13 bases between. The CDR3 DNA, read in part, is TGTGCCAGCGGTGATGCCCTGGGGGCGAGCTCCTAT. Residues: CASGDALGASSY. The whole CDR3 protein is CASGDALGASSYEQYF.

To note about this clone: Mouse germline and gene names are used. Read sequence stops 4 residues before the CDR3 end, and the germline J gene provides the missing end. The chain employs TRBV5 and TRBJ1-2; D ambiguous. Looked up from germline, CDR1 is LGHNA and CDR2 is YNLKQL (reference sequence). The CDR3 has 14 amino acids. The V and J ends lost 0 bases and 3 bases respectively, with 8 bases between them. Partial CDR3 DNA: TGTGCCAGCAGCCAAGAGGTGAGGGACTCC. Translated: CASSQEVRDS. The whole CDR3 region reads CASSQEVRDSDYTF.

This clone was counted a few times. Gene names and germline match the mouse. The CDR3 is CASGAGGGNYAEQFF. CDR3 DNA, as far as it was read: TGTGCCAGCGGTGCTGGGGGGGGCAACTATGCT. The chain uses TRBV13-2 and TRBJ2-1; 9 positions agree with TRBD2. Read sequence stops 4 residues before the CDR3 end, and the germline J gene provides the missing end. CDR1 is NNHNN, CDR2 SYGAGS, per germline (reference sequence). The ends lost 3 bases at V and 1 base at J; junction bases unmatched: 2. This CDR3 is 15 amino acids long.

This clone has just a few counts. Gene names are mouse gene names. The read gets to within 4 residues of the CDR3 end, and the germline J gene fills in the rest. The chain recombines TRBV29 with TRBJ2-1, with D perhaps TRBD1 (6 bases). V dropped 5 bases and J dropped 3 bases, with 8 bases sitting between them. The length of the CDR3 is 13 residues. Germline V CDR1 and CDR2: MSHET, SYDVDS. The CDR3: CASSKGGYAEQFF. CDR3 DNA, as far as it was read: TGTGCTAGCAGTAAAGGGGGCTATGCT.

This clone was seen a few times. The gene names here belong to mouse. From the germline J gene comes the end of the CDR3, since the read stops 3 residues before it. V gene TRBV1 combines with J gene TRBJ1-6; a possible D gene is TRBD1 (6 bases). TRBJ1-6 is recorded as an ORF, its role being uncertain. The germline V gene has CDR1 NSQYPW and CDR2 LRSPGD (reference sequence). The V gene lost 1 base and the J gene lost 9 bases, with 16 bases spanning the gap. The CDR3 is 16 amino acids. The DNA read from the CDR3 is TGCACCTGCAGTGCAGTCCCGGGACAAGGGGGTTCGCCC. It encodes CTCSAVPGQGGSP. From start to end, the CDR3 is CTCSAVPGQGGSPLYF.

This clone has only a few counts. Gene labels here are mouse ones. The read halts 4 residues ahead of the CDR3 end, with the missing end drawn from the germline J gene. The sample holds other DNA sequences that translate to the same CDR3. The rearrangement links TRBV13-1 to TRBJ2-3; 8 nucleotides match TRBD2. The V gene's germline CDR1 is NSHNY and CDR2 SYGAGN. The CDR3 is made up of 16 amino acids. The ends lost 0 bases at V and 0 bases at J; junction bases unmatched: 3. The CDR3 spells CASSDARGGSAETLYF. The sequenced part of the CDR3 DNA is TGTGCCAGCAGTGATGCCCGGGGGGGCAGTGCAGAA.